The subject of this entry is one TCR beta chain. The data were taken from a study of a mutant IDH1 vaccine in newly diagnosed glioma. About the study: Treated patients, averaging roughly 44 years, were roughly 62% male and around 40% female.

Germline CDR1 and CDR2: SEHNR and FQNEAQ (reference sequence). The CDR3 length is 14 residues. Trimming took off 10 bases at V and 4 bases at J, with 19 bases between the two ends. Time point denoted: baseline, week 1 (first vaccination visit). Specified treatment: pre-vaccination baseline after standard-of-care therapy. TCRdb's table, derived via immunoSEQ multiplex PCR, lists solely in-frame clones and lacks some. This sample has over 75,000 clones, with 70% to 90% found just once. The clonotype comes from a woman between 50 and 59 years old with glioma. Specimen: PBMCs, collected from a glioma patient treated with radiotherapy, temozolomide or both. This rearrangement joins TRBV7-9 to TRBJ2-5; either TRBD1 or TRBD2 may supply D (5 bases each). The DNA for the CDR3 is TGTGCCATCCTCGCCCGTCGAGGGGCAGAGACCCAGTACTTC. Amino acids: CAILARRGAETQYF.